The 10 T cell receptor beta chains presented below share a single source sample, sequenced in a study of Graves' ophthalmopathy and Graves' hyperthyroidism. Investigators amplified TCR beta CDR3 regions from RNA transcripts. The authors performed first-round RT-PCR with HTBI primers and then a second-round multiplex PCR. From the multiplex PCR reads, TCRdb called clonotypes with MiXCR, one entry per CDR3 protein. Of 150,000 to 200,000 distinct CDR3 sequences in the sample, around two fifths were seen once. The sample taken for sequencing was peripheral blood. The source is a woman aged 35 to 49 with Graves' ophthalmopathy.

The chain joins TRBV6-1 to TRBJ1-2; no clear D gene. The CDR3 spans 13 residues. Trimming took off 6 bases at V and 2 bases at J, with 10 bases between the two ends. CDR1 is MNHNS, CDR2 SASEGT, per germline. The CDR3 DNA reads TGTGCCAGCAGCCATGGACGAAACTATGGCTACACCTTC. The encoded protein is CASSHGRNYGYTF.

Ten or more counts support this clonotype. J is TRBJ2-7 and V is TRBV14; 7 nucleotides line up with TRBD2. V trimming: 4 bases; J trimming: 4 bases; junction bases outside the gene matches: 10. Germline CDR1 is SGHDN and CDR2 is FVKESK. The CDR3 has 15 amino acids. CDR3 sequence (DNA): TGTGCCAGCAGCCTCAGAGGGTCCGGGGGGTACGAGCAGTACTTC. This translates into CASSLRGSGGYEQYF.

This clonotype was found many times. The chain recombines TRBV5-8 with TRBJ1-2; TRBD1 matches at 9 bases. CDR3 length: 15 residues. CDR1 and CDR2 from the germline V gene are SGHTS and YDEGEE. V lost 1 base and J lost 1; bases outside the gene matches: 2. In nucleotides, the CDR3 is TGTGCCAGCAGCTTGAACAGGGGGCTTAACTATGGCTACACCTTC. Protein sequence: CASSLNRGLNYGYTF.

This clonotype was counted ten times or more. The J gene is TRBJ1-6, the V gene TRBV30; no reliable D call. CDR3 length: 11 amino acids. Trimming stripped 5 bases from V and 5 bases from J, with 4 bases between. Germline V gene lookup returns CDR1 GTSNPN and CDR2 SVGIG (reference sequence). CDR3 sequence: CAWGNNSPLHF. The CDR3 DNA sequence: TGTGCCTGGGGTAATAATTCACCCCTCCACTTT.

This clonotype was found a few times. This sequence joins TRBV7-8 and TRBJ2-7; the D gene is possibly TRBD1 (6 bases). The germline V and J ends were trimmed by 1 base and 2 bases, with 12 bases remaining between them. Germline values: CDR1 SGHVS, CDR2 FQNEAQ. This CDR3 has 15 residues. The CDR3 DNA sequence: TGTGCCAGCAGCTTAGGGAGGACAGCGGCCTACGAGCAGTACTTC. Its protein product is CASSLGRTAAYEQYF.

This clonotype has at least ten counts. This sequence joins TRBV6-5 and TRBJ2-7; D might be TRBD2 (5 bases). The CDR3 runs to 15 residues. Germline lookup yields CDR1 MNHEY and CDR2 SVGAGI. Trimming stripped 10 bases from V and 0 bases from J, with 19 bases between. CDR3 region: CATTPRGISSYEQYF. CDR3 bases: TGTGCCACTACCCCTCGGGGAATCAGCTCCTACGAGCAGTACTTC.

This clonotype occurred many times. This may arise from a read error, as a much more abundant clone is one base away. The chain has TRBV12-3 or TRBV12-4 and TRBJ2-5; no clear D gene. The CDR3 length is 15 residues. V dropped 4 bases and J dropped 1 base, with 13 bases sitting between them. The CDR3 coding sequence is TGTGCCAGCAGTTCCTCCTACTTAAGCCAAGAGACCCAGTACTTC. Its protein is CASSSSYLSQETQYF.

The chain combines TRBV15 with TRBJ2-7, with TRBD2 as a possible D gene (5 bases). The germline gives CDR1 LNHNV, CDR2 YYDKDF (reference sequence). The CDR3 spans 17 residues. The V end lost 0 bases, the J end lost 3 bases, and 18 bases lay between the germline ends. The CDR3 sequence is CATSRDTAGLPFYEQYF. CDR3 bases: TGTGCCACCAGCAGAGATACCGCCGGACTTCCCTTCTACGAGCAGTACTTC.

This clonotype was picked up many times. This chain links TRBV7-9 with TRBJ1-6, with 10 bases matching TRBD1. From germline, CDR1 is SEHNR and CDR2 FQNEAQ (reference sequence). Trimming removed 6 bases from V and 5 bases from J; junction bases left unmatched: 4. This CDR3 is 15 amino acids long. This CDR3 is CASRTGQGNNSPLHF. CDR3 bases: TGTGCCAGCAGAACGGGACAGGGGAATAATTCACCCCTCCACTTT.

This chain joins TRBV11-2 and TRBJ2-7; 8 nucleotides match TRBD2. J gave up 0 bases and V 8 bases, and 3 bases lay outside the gene matches. This CDR3 is built from 13 residues. Germline-derived CDR1 and CDR2 are SGHAT and FQNNGV. In nucleotides, the CDR3 is TGTGCCAGCTCGACTAGCGACTCCTACGAGCAGTACTTC. It is translated as CASSTSDSYEQYF.